Below, 22 T cell receptor beta chains from the same sample are listed, as sequenced in a study of T cell responses to AZD1222 COVID-19 vaccine. This table comes from immunoSEQ multiplex PCR, and its TCRdb copy is limited to in-frame clones, with some not included. The sample yields 100,000 to 150,000 clones, 80% to 90% seen once. The source was peripheral blood, collected on day 0 of AZD1222 vaccination. All receptors derive from an adult in good health.

The chain employs TRBV19 and TRBJ1-2; no definite D call. V lost 6 bases, J lost 5 bases, and 16 bases lay in between. CDR1 is LNHDA, CDR2 SQIVND, per germline (reference sequence). This CDR3 region has 14 residues. CDR3 region: CASSRYAQDYGYTF. As DNA, the CDR3 is TGTGCCAGTAGCCGGTATGCTCAGGATTATGGCTACACCTTC.

This clone has only one observation. The chain links TRBV19 to TRBJ1-6; 9 bases line up with TRBD1. The CDR3 is made up of 15 amino acids. The V and J ends lost 6 bases and 3 bases, in that order; junction bases with no gene match: 3. Germline assignment: CDR1 LNHDA and CDR2 SQIVND (reference sequence). The CDR3: CASRGQGLYNSPLHF. The CDR3 DNA reads TGTGCCAGTAGGGGACAGGGACTCTATAATTCACCCCTCCACTTT.

The V call is TRBV5-1, the J call TRBJ2-7, with 7 bases matching TRBD1. The CDR3 extends over 13 amino acids. The V gene end was trimmed by 4 bases and the J gene end by 2 bases; junction bases not matched to a gene: 3. The V gene's germline CDR1 is SGHRS and CDR2 YFSETQ. This CDR3 is CASSVDRAYEQYF. CDR3 bases: TGCGCCAGCAGCGTCGACAGGGCCTACGAGCAGTACTTC.

The chain couples TRBV7-2 to TRBJ2-1; TRBD1 is a possible D gene (6 bases). Germline lookup yields CDR1 SGHTA and CDR2 FQGNSA. The CDR3 has 15 amino acids. Trimming removed 5 bases at V and 7 bases at J, with 18 bases between. The CDR3 is CASSPATDQGNEQFF. The CDR3 DNA reads TGTGCCAGCAGCCCCGCGACAGACCAGGGGAATGAGCAGTTCTTC.

This chain connects TRBV7-3 to TRBJ2-3; 8 nucleotides align to TRBD2. Trimming removed 5 bases from V and 5 bases from J; junction bases left unmatched: 6. CDR1 and CDR2 (germline): SGHTA, FQGTGA. CDR3 length: 14 amino acids. The CDR3 is CASSRREARDTQYF. The CDR3 DNA follows: TGTGCCAGCAGCCGGCGGGAGGCACGAGATACGCAGTATTTT. The full variable domain, completed using reference TRBV7-3 and TRBJ2-3, is GAGVSQTPSNKVTEKGKYVELRCDPISGHTALYWYRQSLGQGPEFLIYFQGTGAADDSGLPNDRFFAVRPEGSVSTLKIQRTERGDSAVYLCASSRREARDTQYFGPGTRLTVL.

The rearrangement joins TRBV5-1 to TRBJ2-4; D is perhaps TRBD1 (5 bases). V was pared by 7 bases and J by 4 bases, with 15 bases between. The CDR3 has 14 residues. Germline V gives CDR1 SGHRS, CDR2 YFSETQ. The CDR3 DNA reads TGCGCCAGCTCAGAACCAGGGAAAAAAAACATTCAGTACTTC. Protein product: CASSEPGKKNIQYF.

V gene TRBV9 combines with J gene TRBJ2-1, with D possibly called TRBD1 or TRBD2 (5 bases each). The CDR3 covers 14 residues. V was pared by 4 bases and J by 2 bases, with 10 bases between. Germline lookup yields CDR1 SGDLS and CDR2 YYNGEE. The CDR3 DNA reads TGTGCCAGCAGCATCCGGGGACCCTACAATGAGCAGTTCTTC. Amino acid sequence: CASSIRGPYNEQFF.

The chain uses TRBV7-3 and TRBJ1-1; 7 bases map to TRBD1. The CDR3 is 14 residues long. Per the germline V gene, CDR1 is SGHTA and CDR2 is FQGTGA. Trimming removed 5 bases from V and 4 bases from J; junction bases left unmatched: 7. The CDR3 is CASSPGDSLTEAFF. The CDR3 DNA sequence: TGTGCCAGCAGCCCAGGGGACAGTCTCACTGAAGCTTTCTTT. The variable domain in full, with the rest retrieved from reference TRBV7-3 and TRBJ1-1, is GAGVSQTPSNKVTEKGKYVELRCDPISGHTALYWYRQSLGQGPEFLIYFQGTGAADDSGLPNDRFFAVRPEGSVSTLKIQRTERGDSAVYLCASSPGDSLTEAFFGQGTRLTVV.

The V call is TRBV7-8, the J call TRBJ2-2; 15 nucleotides align to TRBD2. Germline values: CDR1 SGHVS, CDR2 FQNEAQ. The CDR3 is 19 residues long. With 5 bases clipped from V and 6 bases from J, the junction kept 13 bases outside the gene matches. Here the CDR3 DNA reads TGTGCCAGCAGCCTGGGACTAGCGGGGGGCACGTATATGCCCGGGGAGCTGTTTTTT. Protein product: CASSLGLAGGTYMPGELFF.

The V and J genes are TRBV4-3 and TRBJ2-7; D uncertain. V gave up 0 bases and J gave up 5 bases, with 5 bases separating them. Germline V gives CDR1 LGHNA, CDR2 YSLEER. The CDR3 loop spans 12 amino acids. In DNA form, the CDR3 reads TGCGCCAGCAGCCAAGATTCCAACGAGCAGTACTTC. Translated, it gives CASSQDSNEQYF.

This rearrangement joins TRBV27 to TRBJ1-5; the match to TRBD1 covers 7 bases. CDR1 MNHEY and CDR2 SMNVEV come from the germline V gene (reference sequence). This CDR3 has 13 amino acids. V lost 4 bases, J lost 5 bases, and 2 bases stayed unmatched. Here the CDR3 reads CASSWDSDQPQHF. CDR3 in DNA: TGTGCCAGCAGTTGGGACAGCGATCAGCCCCAGCATTTT.

The rearrangement uses TRBV6-2 or TRBV6-3 and TRBJ2-7, with TRBD1 identical over 11 bases. The germline gives CDR1 MNHEY, CDR2 SVGEGT. Trimming cost V 2 bases and J 3 bases; bases outside gene matches: 15. CDR3 length equals 19 residues. The DNA for the CDR3 is TGTGCCAGCAGTTACCTCCGGACAGGGGGCAATGGTAATTACTACGAGCAGTACTTC. It translates to CASSYLRTGGNGNYYEQYF.

The gene calls are TRBV5-6 and TRBJ1-4, with a weak D call TRBD1 (6 bases). Trimming took 3 bases from V and 7 from J, leaving 13 bases between them. The CDR3 has 14 residues. CDR1 is SGHDT, CDR2 YYEEEE, per germline. CDR3 region: CASSSPGAGEKLFF. The CDR3 region has the DNA TGTGCCAGCAGCTCCCCAGGGGCCGGTGAAAAACTGTTTTTT.

The chain uses TRBV19 and TRBJ2-5, with 7 bases fitting TRBD2. V lost 5 bases to trimming and J lost 7 bases; unmatched junction nucleotides: 10. Germline V gives CDR1 LNHDA, CDR2 SQIVND (reference sequence). The CDR3 has 14 amino acids. Here the CDR3 reads CASSPRGPGGTQYF. For the CDR3, the DNA is TGTGCCAGTAGTCCCCGGGGACCGGGGGGGACCCAGTACTTC.

The DNA for the CDR3 is TGTGCCAGCAGCCCCGTCCAGGCAAACACTGAAGCTTTCTTT. It codes for CASSPVQANTEAFF. The chain couples TRBV7-9 to TRBJ1-1; D is unclear. V was shortened by 5 bases and J by 2 bases, with 12 bases between the two germline ends. The CDR3 spans 14 residues. The germline V gene encodes CDR1 SEHNR and CDR2 FQNEAQ (reference sequence).

V is TRBV5-1 and J is TRBJ2-1, with TRBD2 matching 14 bases. The CDR3 loop spans 16 amino acids. V shed 4 bases, J shed 5 bases, and the junction held 5 bases outside the gene matches. Germline lookup yields CDR1 SGHRS and CDR2 YFSETQ. CDR3 loop: CASSAGLAGGNNEQFF. In DNA, the CDR3 is TGCGCCAGCAGCGCAGGACTAGCGGGAGGAAACAATGAGCAGTTCTTC.

CDR3 region: CASRLGGFEQFF. The CDR3 nucleotides are TGTGCCAGCCGACTAGGCGGTTTTGAGCAGTTCTTC. This sequence joins TRBV27 and TRBJ2-1; the D gene is possibly TRBD2 (6 bases). This CDR3 has 12 residues. Germline CDR1 reads MNHEY; CDR2 reads SMNVEV (reference sequence). Trimming removed 8 bases from V and 9 bases from J, with 14 bases in between.

There are a few counts of this clone. This chain joins TRBV12-3 or TRBV12-4 and TRBJ1-1; D is undetermined. This CDR3 has 13 amino acids. The ends were cut back, 6 bases at V and 4 bases at J, with 12 bases in the middle. The CDR3 sequence is CASSRKQVTEAFF. The CDR3, as DNA: TGTGCCAGCAGCCGGAAGCAGGTCACTGAAGCTTTCTTT.

The chain has TRBV5-1 and TRBJ2-3, with a tentative D call TRBD1 (5 bases). V dropped 0 bases and J dropped 1 base, with 9 bases sitting between them. The V gene's germline CDR1 is SGHRS and CDR2 YFSETQ. The length of the CDR3 is 15 residues. Here the CDR3 reads CASSLDGARTDTQYF. CDR3 sequence (DNA): TGCGCCAGCAGCTTGGATGGGGCTCGCACAGATACGCAGTATTTT.

The rearrangement uses TRBV28 and TRBJ1-1, with D unresolved. Germline V gene lookup returns CDR1 MDHEN and CDR2 SYDVKM. V was pared by 1 base and J by 7 bases, with 7 bases between. This CDR3 is built from 12 residues. The CDR3 DNA sequence: TGTGCCAGCAGTTTATATGACGGTGAAGCTTTCTTT. It translates to CASSLYDGEAFF.

The chain uses TRBV28 and TRBJ1-1; the match to TRBD1 covers 8 bases. Trimming at V came to 4 bases and at J to 1 base, leaving 8 bases not matched to a gene. The CDR3 runs to 16 residues. CDR1 MDHEN and CDR2 SYDVKM come from the germline V gene. In DNA form, the CDR3 reads TGTGCCAGCAGTTCACTGCGGACAGGGCCGAACACTGAAGCTTTCTTT. Translated: CASSSLRTGPNTEAFF.

This clone has just a few counts. CDR3: CASSPLGYNEQFF. As DNA, the CDR3 is TGTGCCAGCTCACCATTAGGGTACAATGAGCAGTTCTTC. The J gene is TRBJ2-1, the V gene TRBV18; D is unresolved. Trimming left V 2 bases short and J 4 bases short, with 6 bases between. This CDR3 region has 13 residues. The germline V gene encodes CDR1 KGHSH and CDR2 LQKENI.